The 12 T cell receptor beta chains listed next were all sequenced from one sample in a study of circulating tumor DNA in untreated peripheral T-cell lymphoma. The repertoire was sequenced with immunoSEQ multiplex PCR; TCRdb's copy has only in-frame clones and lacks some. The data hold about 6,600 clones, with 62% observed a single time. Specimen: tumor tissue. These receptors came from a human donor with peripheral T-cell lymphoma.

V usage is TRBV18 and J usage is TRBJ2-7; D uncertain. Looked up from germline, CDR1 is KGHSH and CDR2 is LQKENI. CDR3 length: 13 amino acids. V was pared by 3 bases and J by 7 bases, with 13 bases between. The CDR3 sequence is CASSPYQAREQYF. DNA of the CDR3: TGTGCCAGCTCACCCTACCAAGCGCGGGAGCAGTACTTC.

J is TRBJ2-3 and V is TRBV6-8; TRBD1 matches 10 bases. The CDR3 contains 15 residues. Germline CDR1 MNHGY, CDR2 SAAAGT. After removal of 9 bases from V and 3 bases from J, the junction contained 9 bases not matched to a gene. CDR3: CASSQGQGQTDTQYF. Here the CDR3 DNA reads TGTGCCAGTTCACAGGGACAGGGGCAAACAGATACGCAGTATTTT.

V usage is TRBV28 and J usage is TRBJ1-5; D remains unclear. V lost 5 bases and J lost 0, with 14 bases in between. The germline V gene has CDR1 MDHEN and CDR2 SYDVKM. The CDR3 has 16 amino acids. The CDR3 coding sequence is TGTGCCAGCAGTCCGCCAAAGGCAAGTAGCAATCAGCCCCAGCATTTT. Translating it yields CASSPPKASSNQPQHF.

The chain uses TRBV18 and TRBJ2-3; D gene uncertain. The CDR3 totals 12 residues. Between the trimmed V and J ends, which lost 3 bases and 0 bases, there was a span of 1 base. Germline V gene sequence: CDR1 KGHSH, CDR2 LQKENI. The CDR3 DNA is TGTGCCAGCTCACCGAGCACAGATACGCAGTATTTT. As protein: CASSPSTDTQYF.

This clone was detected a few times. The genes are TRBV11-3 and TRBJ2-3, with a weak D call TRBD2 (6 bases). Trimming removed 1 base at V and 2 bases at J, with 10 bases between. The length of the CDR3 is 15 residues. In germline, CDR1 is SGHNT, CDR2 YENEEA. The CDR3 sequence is CASSLGGDDTDTQYF. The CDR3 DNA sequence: TGTGCCAGCAGCTTAGGGGGGGACGACACAGATACGCAGTATTTT.

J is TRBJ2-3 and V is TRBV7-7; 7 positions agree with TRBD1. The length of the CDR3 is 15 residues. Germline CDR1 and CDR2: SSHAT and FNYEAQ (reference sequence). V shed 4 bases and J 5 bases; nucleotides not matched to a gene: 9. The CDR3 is CASSSDRELVDTQYF. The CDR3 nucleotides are TGTGCCAGCAGCTCTGACAGGGAGTTAGTAGATACGCAGTATTTT.

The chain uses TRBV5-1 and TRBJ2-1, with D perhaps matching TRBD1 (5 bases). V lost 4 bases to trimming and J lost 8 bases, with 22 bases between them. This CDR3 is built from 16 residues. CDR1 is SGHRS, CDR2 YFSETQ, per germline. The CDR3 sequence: CASSRTPRLQDDEQFF. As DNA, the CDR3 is TGCGCCAGCAGCCGAACCCCTAGATTACAGGACGATGAGCAGTTCTTC.

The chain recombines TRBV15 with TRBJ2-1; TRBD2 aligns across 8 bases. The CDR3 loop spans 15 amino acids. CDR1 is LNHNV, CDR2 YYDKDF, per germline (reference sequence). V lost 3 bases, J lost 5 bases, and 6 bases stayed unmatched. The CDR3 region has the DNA TGTGCCACCAGCAGGACTAGCGATGTAGACAATGAGCAGTTCTTC. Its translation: CATSRTSDVDNEQFF.

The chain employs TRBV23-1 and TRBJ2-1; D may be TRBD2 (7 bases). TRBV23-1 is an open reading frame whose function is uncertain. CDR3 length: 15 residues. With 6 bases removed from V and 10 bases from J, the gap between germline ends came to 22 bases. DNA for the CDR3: TGCGCCAGCAGCCCGAGGGAGCGAGGGGGGGCAGAGCAGTTCTTC. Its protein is CASSPRERGGAEQFF.

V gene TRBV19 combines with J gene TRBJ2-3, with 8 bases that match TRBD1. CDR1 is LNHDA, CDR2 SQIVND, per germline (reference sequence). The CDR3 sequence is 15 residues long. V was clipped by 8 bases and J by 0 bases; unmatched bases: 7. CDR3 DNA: TGTGCCAGTTCTCGGACAGGGTCTAGCACAGATACGCAGTATTTT. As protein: CASSRTGSSTDTQYF.

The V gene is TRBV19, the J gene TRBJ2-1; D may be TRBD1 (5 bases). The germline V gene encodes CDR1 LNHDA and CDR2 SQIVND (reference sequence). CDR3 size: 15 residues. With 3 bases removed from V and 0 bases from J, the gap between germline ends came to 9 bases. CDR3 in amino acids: CASSMGQSSYNEQFF. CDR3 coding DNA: TGTGCCAGTAGTATGGGGCAAAGCTCCTACAATGAGCAGTTCTTC. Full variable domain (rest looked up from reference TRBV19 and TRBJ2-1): DGGITQSPKYLFRKEGQNVTLSCEQNLNHDAMYWYRQDPGQGLRLIYYSQIVNDFQKGDIAEGYSVSREKKESFPLTVTSAQKNPTAFYLCASSMGQSSYNEQFFGPGTRLTVL.

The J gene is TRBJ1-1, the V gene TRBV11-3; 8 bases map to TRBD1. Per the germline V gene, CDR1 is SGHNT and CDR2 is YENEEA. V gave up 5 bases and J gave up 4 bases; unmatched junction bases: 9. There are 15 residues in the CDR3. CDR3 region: CASSHDRGGSTEAFF. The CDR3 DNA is TGTGCCAGCAGCCACGACAGGGGCGGGAGCACTGAAGCTTTCTTT. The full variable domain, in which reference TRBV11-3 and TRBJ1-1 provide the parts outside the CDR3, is EAGVVQSPRYKIIEKKQPVAFWCNPISGHNTLYWYLQNLGQGPELLIRYENEEAVDDSQLPKDRFSAERLKGVDSTLKIQPAELGDSAVYLCASSHDRGGSTEAFFGQGTRLTVV.